The next 15 T cell receptor beta chains were all read from a single sample in a study of T cell repertoires in cytomegalovirus infection. TCRdb analysed the reads with MiXCR anew, one entry per CDR3 protein. This table holds approximately 340,000 distinct CDR3 sequences, roughly 28% found once. The antigens these receptors bind are not known. The sequencing here drew on cultured PBMCs, taken from culture after CMV antigen stimulation. All receptors come from a human donor in good health (CMV status not recorded). Some clones in this sample may be carry-over from other donors' samples.

V gene TRBV6-6 combines with J gene TRBJ2-7; 7 bases are a match to TRBD1. Trimming removed 8 bases from V and 5 bases from J; junction bases left unmatched: 12. The length of the CDR3 is 14 residues. The germline CDR1 and CDR2 sequences are MNHNY and SVGAGI (reference sequence). The CDR3 sequence: CASQKDRPADEQYF. The DNA of the CDR3 is TGTGCCAGCCAGAAGGACAGGCCCGCGGACGAGCAGTACTTC.

The chain recombines TRBV20-1 with TRBJ1-6; TRBD1 is a possible D gene (6 bases). Germline V gene lookup returns CDR1 DFQATT and CDR2 SNEGSKA (reference sequence). This CDR3 has 14 residues. The germline V and J ends were trimmed by 0 bases and 13 bases, with 16 bases remaining between them. CDR3 nucleotides: TGCAGTGCTAGAGATCCCTCCACAGGGTTCCCCCTCCACTTT. It encodes CSARDPSTGFPLHF.

This clonotype was observed a handful of times. The chain links TRBV12-3 or TRBV12-4 to TRBJ1-1; the D gene is possibly TRBD1 (5 bases). This CDR3 has 17 amino acids. V was cut by 6 bases and J by 6 bases, with 26 bases left in between. In DNA form, the CDR3 reads TGTGCCAGCAGCCAGACCCCGGGACTTCTAATTGGAGCTGAAGCTTTCTTT. It specifies CASSQTPGLLIGAEAFF.

As concerns this clonotype: A junction end diverges from the germline sequence, so it may reflect a read error. The CDR3 sequence: CASSVGTSGTTSYNQQFF. CDR3 DNA: TGTGCCAGCAGCGTGGGGACTAGCGGAACCACCTCCTACAATCAGCAGTTCTTC. The chain employs TRBV9 and TRBJ2-1; 11 bases agree with TRBD2. CDR3 length equals 18 residues. Per the germline V gene, CDR1 is SGDLS and CDR2 is YYNGEE.

This clonotype was counted ten times or more. The chain is built from TRBV9 and TRBJ2-1; no reliable D call. CDR1 is SGDLS, CDR2 YYNGEE, per germline. This CDR3 is 13 amino acids long. Trimming took 0 bases from V and 6 from J, leaving 7 bases between them. The CDR3 sequence: CASSVGPLNEQFF. As DNA, the CDR3 is TGTGCCAGCAGCGTAGGCCCGCTCAATGAGCAGTTCTTC.

This clonotype was seen a handful of times. V and J are TRBV3-1 and TRBJ2-2; no firm D call. Trimming cost V 0 bases and J 6 bases, with 14 bases left between them. CDR1 is LGHDT and CDR2 is YNNKEL in the germline V gene (reference sequence). This CDR3 is built from 16 residues. The chain's CDR3 is CASSQESIKVAGELFF. The CDR3, as DNA: TGTGCCAGCAGCCAAGAGTCAATCAAGGTAGCCGGGGAGCTGTTTTTT.

V is TRBV6-6 and J is TRBJ1-3, with D tentatively TRBD1 (6 bases). V was shortened by 0 bases and J by 1 base, with 13 bases between the two germline ends. Germline CDR1 is MNHNY and CDR2 is SVGAGI (reference sequence). This CDR3 has 17 residues. The CDR3 spells CASSYSGNRVSGNTIYF. The CDR3 nucleotides are TGTGCCAGCAGTTACTCTGGGAACAGGGTGTCTGGAAACACCATATATTTT.

This clonotype came up once. The rearrangement links TRBV6-6 to TRBJ1-5; D uncertain. The V end was cut by 6 bases, the J end by 0 bases, with 12 bases between. The CDR3 length is 15 residues. CDR1 MNHNY and CDR2 SVGAGI come from the germline V gene (reference sequence). CDR3 loop: CASRSDGVSNQPQHF. For the CDR3, the DNA is TGTGCCAGCAGATCCGACGGCGTTAGCAATCAGCCCCAGCATTTT.

The chain has TRBV6-6 and TRBJ1-1; 7 nucleotides match TRBD1. The CDR3 is 14 amino acids. V was clipped by 8 bases and J by 4 bases; unmatched bases: 10. Germline V gene sequence: CDR1 MNHNY, CDR2 SVGAGI (reference sequence). CDR3 sequence reads: CASRDRALGTEAFF. The CDR3 DNA reads TGTGCCAGCCGGGACAGAGCCTTAGGCACTGAAGCTTTCTTT.

The rearrangement joins TRBV20-1 to TRBJ2-4; 8 nucleotides agree with TRBD1. Germline CDR1 reads DFQATT; CDR2 reads SNEGSKA (reference sequence). The V gene end was trimmed by 7 bases and the J gene end by 0 bases; junction bases not matched to a gene: 5. The CDR3 covers 14 residues. CDR3 sequence: CSGTGGLAKNIQYF. The DNA of the CDR3 is TGCAGTGGCACAGGGGGGCTAGCCAAAAACATTCAGTACTTC.

V is TRBV11-2 and J is TRBJ2-5; 7 bases are a match to TRBD1. After removal of 2 bases from V and 3 bases from J, the junction contained 3 bases not matched to a gene. The germline V gene encodes CDR1 SGHAT and CDR2 FQNNGV. The CDR3 covers 14 residues. The CDR3 spells CASSLLGGEETQYF. CDR3 in DNA: TGTGCCAGCAGCTTATTAGGGGGCGAAGAGACCCAGTACTTC.

This chain connects TRBV7-6 to TRBJ1-2; D gene unclear. V lost 7 bases to trimming and J lost 0 bases, with 18 bases between them. Germline loops: CDR1 SGHVS, CDR2 FNYEAQ. CDR3 length equals 16 residues. DNA of the CDR3: TGTGCCAGCAACCCATCGGGAGGCAGCCCTAACTATGGCTACACCTTC. Its translation is CASNPSGGSPNYGYTF.

This clonotype was picked up a small number of times. The chain combines TRBV6-5 with TRBJ2-3, with 7 bases aligning to TRBD2. The V gene's germline CDR1 is MNHEY and CDR2 SVGAGI. The CDR3 length is 15 residues. V trimming: 2 bases; J trimming: 4 bases; junction bases outside the gene matches: 6. The CDR3 DNA reads TGTGCCAGCAGTTACGCCAGCGGGATTGCAGATACGCAGTATTTT. It codes for CASSYASGIADTQYF.

About this clonotype: The junction does not match germline at one end; this may be a read error. The rearrangement uses TRBV7-6 and TRBJ2-7, with D perhaps assigned TRBD1 or TRBD2 (5 bases each). Per the germline V gene, CDR1 is SGHVS and CDR2 is FNYEAQ. This CDR3 has 17 residues. CDR3 coding DNA: TGTGCCAGCAGCTTGACCGGGACGAGAAGCCCGAACTACGTGCAGTACTTC. Translated, it gives CASSLTGTRSPNYVQYF.

The chain uses TRBV6-1 and TRBJ2-5; D not resolved. Germline lookup yields CDR1 MNHNS and CDR2 SASEGT. The CDR3 sequence is 13 residues long. The V end lost 6 bases, the J end lost 5 bases, and 13 bases lay between the germline ends. CDR3 nucleotide sequence: TGTGCCAGCAGCGACGCTATTAGCGAGACCCAGTACTTC. Its translation is CASSDAISETQYF.